Listed here are 10 T cell receptor beta chains from one sample, sequenced in a study of human T cells and chemical hapten exposure. As to time point: pre-sensitization, week 0. The treatment was: therapeutic diphenylcyclopropenone sensitization with weekly scalp DPC. TCRdb redid the calling of the RACE reads with MiXCR, one entry per CDR3 protein. The sample carries more than 50,000 distinct CDR3 sequences, around 7% recorded once. Sample: whole blood, taken in connection with sensitization to the hapten diphenylcyclopropenone (DPC). All receptors derive from a woman aged 25 to 39 with alopecia areata. Some clones in this sample may be carry-over from other donors' samples.

This clonotype has a count of ten or more. The rearrangement joins TRBV10-3 to TRBJ2-3, with TRBD2 matching over 11 bases. There are 15 residues in the CDR3. Trimming cost V 6 bases and J 2 bases; bases outside gene matches: 4. Germline CDR1 and CDR2: ENHRY and SYGVKD. Written as DNA, the CDR3 is TGTGCCATCAGGAGACTAGCGGGGAACACAGATACGCAGTATTTT. Residues: CAIRRLAGNTDTQYF.

This clonotype is termed medium-sized. This chain links TRBV12-3 or TRBV12-4 with TRBJ2-1, with D perhaps assigned TRBD1 or TRBD2 (6 bases each). This CDR3 is built from 14 residues. The V and J ends lost 1 base and 10 bases respectively, with 14 bases between them. CDR3 amino acids: CASSLGSRGQEQFF. The CDR3 DNA is TGTGCCAGCAGTTTAGGTTCTCGGGGGCAAGAGCAGTTCTTC.

Many counts were recorded for this clonotype. This sequence joins TRBV3-1 and TRBJ1-1; D uncertain. Germline lookup yields CDR1 LGHDT and CDR2 YNNKEL (reference sequence). The ends were cut back, 4 bases at V and 1 base at J, with 10 bases in the middle. This CDR3 contains 14 residues. The CDR3 sequence: CASSPNSENTEAFF. The CDR3 nucleotides read TGTGCCAGCAGCCCAAACTCAGAGAACACTGAAGCTTTCTTT.

This clonotype was seen repeatedly, ten times or more. This chain joins TRBV2 and TRBJ2-3; 9 bases map to TRBD2. The J segment lost 4 bases and the V segment lost 3 bases, leaving 2 bases of the junction unmatched. This CDR3 has 14 residues. Germline V gene lookup returns CDR1 SNHLY and CDR2 FYNNEI. CDR3 nucleotide sequence: TGTGCCAGCAGTGAGGGACTAGCTCCAGATACGCAGTATTTT. This encodes CASSEGLAPDTQYF.

This clonotype was detected ten times or more. This chain links TRBV19 with TRBJ1-6; 7 bases line up with TRBD1. Looked up from germline, CDR1 is LNHDA and CDR2 is SQIVND (reference sequence). This CDR3 region has 15 residues. Trimming at V came to 1 base and at J to 10 bases, leaving 7 bases not matched to a gene. This CDR3 is CASSIASGGGSPLHF. The CDR3 nucleotides read TGTGCCAGTAGTATAGCTTCAGGGGGAGGATCACCCCTCCACTTT.

This clonotype was seen at least ten times. The V and J genes are TRBV9 and TRBJ2-2, with D unresolved. V lost 0 bases and J lost 5, with 8 bases in between. The V gene's germline CDR1 is SGDLS and CDR2 YYNGEE. The CDR3 length is 14 residues. The CDR3: CASSVGVETGELFF. The CDR3 coding sequence is TGTGCCAGCAGCGTAGGTGTGGAAACCGGGGAGCTGTTTTTT.

In its sample, this clonotype was seen many times. J is TRBJ1-4 and V is TRBV3-1; 8 bases are a match to TRBD1. This CDR3 region has 14 residues. Germline-derived CDR1 and CDR2 are LGHDT and YNNKEL (reference sequence). Trimming removed 6 bases from V and 4 bases from J; junction bases left unmatched: 4. In nucleotides, the CDR3 is TGTGCCAGCAGTCCAGGGGGCGGTAATGAAAAACTGTTTTTT. Its translation: CASSPGGGNEKLFF.

In this sample, this clonotype turned up a few times. The chain carries TRBV29-1 and TRBJ2-1; possibly TRBD1 or TRBD2 for D (5 bases each). Germline-derived CDR1 and CDR2 are SQVTM and ANQGSEA. The CDR3 contains 15 residues. V lost 1 base, J lost 0 bases, and 10 bases lay in between. The CDR3 loop is CSVEGTGTSYNEQFF. In DNA, the CDR3 is TGCAGCGTTGAAGGGACCGGGACCTCCTACAATGAGCAGTTCTTC.

This clonotype has only a few counts. This chain uses TRBV7-8 with TRBJ1-1; the match to TRBD1 covers 12 bases. Germline V gives CDR1 SGHVS, CDR2 FQNEAQ. This CDR3 is 16 amino acids long. Trimming at V came to 2 bases and at J to 2 bases, leaving 3 bases not matched to a gene. The CDR3 DNA sequence: TGTGCCAGCAGCTTACGGGACAGGGGGCTTAACACTGAAGCTTTCTTT. Residues: CASSLRDRGLNTEAFF.

This clonotype was counted at least ten times. This sequence joins TRBV12-5 and TRBJ2-7; TRBD1 agrees at 9 bases. Trimming took 7 bases from V and 5 from J; bases not matched to a gene: 6. CDR3 size: 13 residues. Germline CDR1 reads LGHNT; CDR2 reads FRNRAP. The CDR3 spells CASEPGQGDEQYF. The DNA for the CDR3 is TGTGCTAGTGAACCGGGACAGGGTGACGAGCAGTACTTC.